This T cell receptor (beta chain) was found in a study of blood T cell repertoires in COVID-19. Study details: The United States, Italy and Spain provided the acute and convalescent COVID-19 samples. The analysed material was cDNA or gDNA that came from T cells, B-cell-depleted T cells, or PBMCs.

In the source study's methods: Estimated nucleated cell counts came from reference gene primer amplification. The assay was immunoSEQ multiplex PCR, and TCRdb's table has in-frame clones only and misses some. The V and J calls and clone size were taken over from that table, and D and trimming were inferred from the DNA. The repertoire holds 390,000 or so clones, with 70% to 90% as singletons. The germline V gene encodes CDR1 SGHAT and CDR2 FQNNGV. Trimming removed 6 bases at V and 1 base at J, with 9 bases between. The CDR3 consists of 13 residues. This TCR was sampled from a woman aged 25 to 45 with active or convalescent COVID-19. Sample: peripheral blood. The V gene is TRBV11-2, the J gene TRBJ1-1; no clear D gene. The CDR3 bases are TGTGCCAGCAGGGCTACAGAGAACACTGAAGCTTTCTTT. Amino acid sequence: CASRATENTEAFF.